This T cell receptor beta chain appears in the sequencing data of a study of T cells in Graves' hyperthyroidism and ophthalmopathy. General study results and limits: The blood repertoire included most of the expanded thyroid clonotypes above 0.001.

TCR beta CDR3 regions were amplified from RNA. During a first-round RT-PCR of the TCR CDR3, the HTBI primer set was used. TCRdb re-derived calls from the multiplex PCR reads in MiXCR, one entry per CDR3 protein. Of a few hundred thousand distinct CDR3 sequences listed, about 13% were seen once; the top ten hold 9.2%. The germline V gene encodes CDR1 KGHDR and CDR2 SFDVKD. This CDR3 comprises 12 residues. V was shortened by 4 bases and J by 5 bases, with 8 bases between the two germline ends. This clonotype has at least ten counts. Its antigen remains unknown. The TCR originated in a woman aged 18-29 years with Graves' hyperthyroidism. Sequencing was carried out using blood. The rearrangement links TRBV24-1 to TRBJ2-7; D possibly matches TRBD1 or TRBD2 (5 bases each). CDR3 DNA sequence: TGTGCCACCAGTGAGGGGGACCACGAGCAGTACTTC. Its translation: CATSEGDHEQYF.